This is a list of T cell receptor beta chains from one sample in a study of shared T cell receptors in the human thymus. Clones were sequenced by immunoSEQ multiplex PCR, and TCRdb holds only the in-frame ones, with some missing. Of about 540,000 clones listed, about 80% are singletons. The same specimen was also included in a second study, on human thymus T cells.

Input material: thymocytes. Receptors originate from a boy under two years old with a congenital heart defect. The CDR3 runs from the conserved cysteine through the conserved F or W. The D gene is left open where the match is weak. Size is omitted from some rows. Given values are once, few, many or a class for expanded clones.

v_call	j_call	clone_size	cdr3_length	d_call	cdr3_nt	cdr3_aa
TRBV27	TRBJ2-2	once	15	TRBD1	TGTGCCAGCAGTTCGCTGACAGGGACGGACGGGGAGCTGTTTTTT	CASSSLTGTDGELFF
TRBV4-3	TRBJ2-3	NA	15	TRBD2	TGCGCCAGCAGCCAACGGGGGGTTAGCACAGATACGCAGTATTTT	CASSQRGVSTDTQYF
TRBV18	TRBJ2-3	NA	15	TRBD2	TGTGCCAGCTCACCAAGCGGGGTCCGTTCTGATACGCAGTATTTT	CASSPSGVRSDTQYF
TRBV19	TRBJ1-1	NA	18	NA	TGTGCCAGTAGTATAGACCCCCCCGGGAGGGCCAATGGCACTGAAGCTTTCTTT	CASSIDPPGRANGTEAFF
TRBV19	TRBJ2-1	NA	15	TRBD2	TGTGCCAGTCGCGGGACTAGCGGGAGCTGGGGTGAGCAGTTCTTC	CASRGTSGSWGEQFF
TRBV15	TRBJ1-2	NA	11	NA	TGTGCCACCAGCGAGGGGGGGGGCTACACCTTC	CATSEGGGYTF
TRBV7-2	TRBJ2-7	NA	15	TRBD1	TGTGCCAGCAGCTTAGCCTTGGACAGGTCCTACGAGCAGTACTTC	CASSLALDRSYEQYF
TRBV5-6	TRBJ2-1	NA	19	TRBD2	TGTGCCAGCAGCTTGGACAGGGGTCCTAGCGGGAGCCGCTACAATGAGCAGTTCTTC	CASSLDRGPSGSRYNEQFF
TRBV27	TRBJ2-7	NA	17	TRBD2	TGTGCCAGCAGTTTCCGACTAGCGGGAGTCAAAGTTTACGAGCAGTACTTC	CASSFRLAGVKVYEQYF
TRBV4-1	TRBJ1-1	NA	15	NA	TGCGCCAGCAGCCAAGATGGGACACAGAACACTGAAGCTTTCTTT	CASSQDGTQNTEAFF
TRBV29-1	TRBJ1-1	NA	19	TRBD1	TGCAGCGTTGTGAAAAGGGGGCGAACGGTAGTGGAGAGGAACACTGAAGCTTTCTTT	CSVVKRGRTVVERNTEAFF
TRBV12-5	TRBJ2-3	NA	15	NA	TGTGCTAGTGGTTTCGAGGGGGACGACACAGATACGCAGTATTTT	CASGFEGDDTDTQYF
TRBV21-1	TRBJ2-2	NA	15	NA	TGTGCCAGCAGCAAAGCGCGGCCAAGACCCGGGGAGCTGTTTTTT	CASSKARPRPGELFF
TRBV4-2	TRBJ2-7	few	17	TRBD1	TGTGCCAGCAGCCAAGCTTCCGAAGACAGGGGCTCCTACGAGCAGTACTTC	CASSQASEDRGSYEQYF
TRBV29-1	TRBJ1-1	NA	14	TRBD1	TGCAGCGTTCTACAGGGGGAATACTACACTGAAGCTTTCTTT	CSVLQGEYYTEAFF
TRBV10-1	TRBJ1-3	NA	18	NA	TGCGCCAGCAGTGAGTTTAACGGAACGAAAGACACTGGAAACACCATATATTTT	CASSEFNGTKDTGNTIYF
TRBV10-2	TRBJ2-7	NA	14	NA	TGCGCCAGCCTGAGGGAGCTCACCTCCTACGAGCAGTACTTC	CASLRELTSYEQYF
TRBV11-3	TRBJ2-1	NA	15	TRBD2	TGTGCCAGCAGCTTATGGGGGAGGGCCGACAATGAGCAGTTCTTC	CASSLWGRADNEQFF
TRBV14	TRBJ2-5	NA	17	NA	TGTGCCAGCAGCCAACCCCACCGGGGCAGGGGGGTAGAGACCCAGTACTTC	CASSQPHRGRGVETQYF
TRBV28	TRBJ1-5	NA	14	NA	TGTGCCAGCAGTCCCCCCCCCGGCAATCAGCCCCAGCATTTT	CASSPPPGNQPQHF
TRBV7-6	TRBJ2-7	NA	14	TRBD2	TGTGCCAGCAGTTCGGGACTAGGGGACTACGAGCAGTACTTC	CASSSGLGDYEQYF
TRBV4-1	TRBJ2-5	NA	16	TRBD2	TGCGCCAGCAGCCAACTTCCAGCGGGAGGAAAAGAGACCCAGTACTTC	CASSQLPAGGKETQYF
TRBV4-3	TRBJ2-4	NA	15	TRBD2	TGCGCCAGCAGCCAAGCGAGCGGGAGGGTGAACATTCAGTACTTC	CASSQASGRVNIQYF
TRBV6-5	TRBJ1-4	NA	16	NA	TGTGCCAGCAGTTACTCCCTCAGCGTAACTAATGAAAAACTGTTTTTT	CASSYSLSVTNEKLFF
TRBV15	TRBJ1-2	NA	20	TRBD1	TGTGCCACCAGCAGAGTGGGAAGGACAGGGGGCTCGGTTCGGGACTATGGCTACACCTTC	CATSRVGRTGGSVRDYGYTF
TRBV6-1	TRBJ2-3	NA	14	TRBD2	TGTGCCAGCAGCCCCACAATAGCGGGAGGTAAGCAGTATTTT	CASSPTIAGGKQYF
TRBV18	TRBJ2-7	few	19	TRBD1	TGTGCCAGCTCACCTAACCCGAACAAAAGGGACAGAAGCTCCTACGAGCAGTACTTC	CASSPNPNKRDRSSYEQYF
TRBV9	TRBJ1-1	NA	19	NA	TGTGCCAGCAGCGTAGCTACTTGGAGGGGAAGGGCGCTGAACACTGAAGCTTTCTTT	CASSVATWRGRALNTEAFF
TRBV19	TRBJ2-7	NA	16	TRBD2	TGTGCCAGTAGTATAGGGGCAGGGAGGGCCCTCTACGAGCAGTACTTC	CASSIGAGRALYEQYF
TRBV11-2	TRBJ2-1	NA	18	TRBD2	TGTGCCAGCAGCGCCCCCGGGACTAGCGGGAGCGGGGGCAATGAGCAGTTCTTC	CASSAPGTSGSGGNEQFF
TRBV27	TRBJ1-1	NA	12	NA	TGTGCCAGCAGTCCCCACGCGGGTGAAGCTTTCTTT	CASSPHAGEAFF
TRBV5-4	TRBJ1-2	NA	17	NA	TGTGCCAGCAGCTTGTTGGGCAGGGAGGGGGGTAACTATGGCTACACCTTC	CASSLLGREGGNYGYTF
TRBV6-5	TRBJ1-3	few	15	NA	TGTGCCAGCAGCCTACAGGGTAACTCTGGAAACACCATATATTTT	CASSLQGNSGNTIYF
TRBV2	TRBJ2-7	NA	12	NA	TGTGCCAGCAGCCACCGCCGGGACGAGCAGTACTTC	CASSHRRDEQYF
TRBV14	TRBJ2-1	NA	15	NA	TGTGCCAGCAGCCCCCTCGGGAGCTCCTACAATGAGCAGTTCTTC	CASSPLGSSYNEQFF
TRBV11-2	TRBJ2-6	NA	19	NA	TGTGCCAGCAGCTTAGTCCGACAGGCTGAAGCCTCTGGGGCCAACGTCCTGACTTTC	CASSLVRQAEASGANVLTF
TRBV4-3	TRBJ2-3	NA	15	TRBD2	TGCGCCAGCAGCCAGACTAGCGGGAGAGCAGATACGCAGTATTTT	CASSQTSGRADTQYF
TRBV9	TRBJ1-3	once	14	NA	TGTGCCGGACTCCGGGACACCTTCGGAAACACCATATATTTT	CAGLRDTFGNTIYF
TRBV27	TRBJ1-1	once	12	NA	TGTGCCAGCAGGTCGGGTGATAATAAAGCTTTCTTT	CASRSGDNKAFF
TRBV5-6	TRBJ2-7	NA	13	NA	TGTGCCAGCAGCTCGGGGGGCGGCTACGAGCAGTACTTC	CASSSGGGYEQYF
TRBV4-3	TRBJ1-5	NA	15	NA	TGCGCCAGCAGCCAAGGGGCCGGATTCGATCAGCCCCAGCATTTT	CASSQGAGFDQPQHF
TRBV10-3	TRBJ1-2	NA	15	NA	TGTGCCATCAGTGCCTCCCTCGAGCATAGCTATGGCTACACCTTC	CAISASLEHSYGYTF
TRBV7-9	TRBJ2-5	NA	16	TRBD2	TGTGCCAGCAGCTTAGGGACTAGCGGGGCCCCTGGGACCCAGTACTTC	CASSLGTSGAPGTQYF
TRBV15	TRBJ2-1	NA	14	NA	TGTGCCACCAGCAGAGAGGTGCGGTACAATGAGCAGTTCTTC	CATSREVRYNEQFF
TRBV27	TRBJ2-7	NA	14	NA	TGTGCCAGCAGTTTGGATGGCAGGGGGGTCGAGCAGTACTTC	CASSLDGRGVEQYF
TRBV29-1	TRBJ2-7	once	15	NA	TGCAGCGTTGATGGAGGGATCGACTCGGGTGTCGAGCAGTACTTC	CSVDGGIDSGVEQYF
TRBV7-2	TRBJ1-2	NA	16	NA	TGTGCCAGCAGCTTAGCGCTCGGGGGAGGTGGCTATGGCTACACCTTC	CASSLALGGGGYGYTF
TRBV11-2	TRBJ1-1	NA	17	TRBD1	TGTGCCAGCAAAAGGGATAGGCGGACAGGGGCTGTCCCTGAAGCTTTCTTT	CASKRDRRTGAVPEAFF
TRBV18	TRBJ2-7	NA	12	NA	TGTGCCAGCTCAAGAACAGGGTCCCGGGAGTACTTC	CASSRTGSREYF